This T cell receptor (beta chain) was captured by sequencing in a study of cytomegalovirus exposure and HLA in healthy donors. Study summary: There were 350 to 450 genotyped donors. Of these, about 81% fell in the genetic ancestry cluster associated with self-reported Caucasian donors.

Study observations and caveats: Productive rates of about 87% or about 30% were seen for most TCR beta V segments in an earlier analysis. Another analysis was done later, and it associated approximately 15,000 TCR beta sequences with HLA alleles at 0.05 false discovery rate.

Trimming left V 4 bases short and J 8 bases short, with 17 bases between. This CDR3 is built from 15 residues. Germline V gene data show CDR1 as KGHSH and CDR2 as LQKENI. In the case of this clone: The antigen remains undetermined.

PCR was performed using 60 Vbeta and 13 Jbeta primers. Method: immunoSEQ multiplex PCR; TCRdb's copy keeps in-frame clones and lacks some. This table holds over 85,000 clones, around 85% found once. The rearrangement links TRBV18 to TRBJ1-4, with D tentatively TRBD1 (6 bases). This clonotype originated in a man between 35 and 55 years old in good health and CMV-seronegative. Sequenced sample: PBMCs. DNA of the CDR3: TGTGCCAGCTCACTTACTACAGGGTCGGAGGAAAAACTGTTTTTT. Its protein is CASSLTTGSEEKLFF.